The source of this T cell receptor (beta chain) is a study of T cells in Graves' hyperthyroidism and ophthalmopathy. From RNA transcripts, TCR beta CDR3 regions were amplified. TCR CDR3 underwent first-round RT-PCR with the HTBI primer set. TCRdb ran MiXCR on the multiplex PCR reads and lists one entry per CDR3 protein. Here the sample spans roughly 500,000 distinct CDR3 sequences, around 50% being singletons. Worth noting for this clonotype: Antigen specificity is unknown.

Germline V gene lookup returns CDR1 SQVTM and CDR2 ANQGSEA. The junction had 10 bases not matched to a gene; V was cut back by 4 bases and J by 0 bases. The CDR3 consists of 19 residues. Study-level points and caveats: A model using 13 V-J features told ophthalmopathy apart from stable hyperthyroidism. Most clonotypes expanded in thyroid above 0.001 were likewise present in blood.

Exclusions: uncontrolled infection, other autoimmune disease, pregnancy, lactation. The chain recombines TRBV29-1 with TRBJ2-1; 15 bases map to TRBD2. The source material was peripheral blood or thyroid tissue (not recorded which). The receptor was derived from an adult woman with Graves' disease, either hyperthyroidism or ophthalmopathy (not recorded which). CDR3 sequence reads: CSVGGLAGGPSRSYNEQFF. The DNA for the CDR3 is TGCAGCGTTGGTGGACTAGCGGGAGGGCCTTCACGCTCCTACAATGAGCAGTTCTTC.